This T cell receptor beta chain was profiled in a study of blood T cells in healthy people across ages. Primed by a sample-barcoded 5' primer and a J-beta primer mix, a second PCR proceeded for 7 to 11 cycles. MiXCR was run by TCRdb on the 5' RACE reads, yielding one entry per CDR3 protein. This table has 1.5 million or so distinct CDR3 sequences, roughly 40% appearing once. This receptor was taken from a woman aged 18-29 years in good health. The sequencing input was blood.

The CDR3 DNA sequence: TGCAGTGCTATTCGCGATACTTCCGGCTACGAGCAGTACTTC. This sequence encodes CSAIRDTSGYEQYF. The chain has TRBV20-1 and TRBJ2-1, with D uncertain. The closer fit of TRBJ2-7 to the DNA end suggests the J call may be wrong. This CDR3 region has 14 residues. Germline assignment: CDR1 DFQATT and CDR2 SNEGSKA (reference sequence).